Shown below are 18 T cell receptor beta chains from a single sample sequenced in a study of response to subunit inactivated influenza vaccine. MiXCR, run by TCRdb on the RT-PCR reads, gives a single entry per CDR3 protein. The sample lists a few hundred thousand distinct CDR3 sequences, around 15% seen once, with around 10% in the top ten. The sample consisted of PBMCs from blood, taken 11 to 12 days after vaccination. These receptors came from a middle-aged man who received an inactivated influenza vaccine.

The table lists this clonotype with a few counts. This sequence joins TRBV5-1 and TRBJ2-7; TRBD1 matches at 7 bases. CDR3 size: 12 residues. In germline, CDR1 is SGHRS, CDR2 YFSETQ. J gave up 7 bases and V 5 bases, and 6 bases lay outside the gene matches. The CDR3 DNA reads TGCGCCAGCAGACAGGGGACGGAGGAGCAGTACTTC. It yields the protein CASRQGTEEQYF.

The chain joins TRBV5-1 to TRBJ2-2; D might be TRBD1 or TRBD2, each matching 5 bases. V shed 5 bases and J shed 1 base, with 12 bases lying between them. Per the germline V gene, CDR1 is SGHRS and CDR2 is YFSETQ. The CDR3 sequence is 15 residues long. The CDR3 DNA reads TGCGCCAGCAGTCAAACGGGGCGGAACACCGGGGAGCTGTTTTTT. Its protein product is CASSQTGRNTGELFF.

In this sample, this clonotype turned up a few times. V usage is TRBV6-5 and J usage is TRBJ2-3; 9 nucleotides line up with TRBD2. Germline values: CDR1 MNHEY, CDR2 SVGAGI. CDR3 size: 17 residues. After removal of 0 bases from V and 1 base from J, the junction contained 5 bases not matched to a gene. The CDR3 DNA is TGTGCCAGCAGTTACTCGGGAATAGCGGGGGGCACAGATACGCAGTATTTT. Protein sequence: CASSYSGIAGGTDTQYF.

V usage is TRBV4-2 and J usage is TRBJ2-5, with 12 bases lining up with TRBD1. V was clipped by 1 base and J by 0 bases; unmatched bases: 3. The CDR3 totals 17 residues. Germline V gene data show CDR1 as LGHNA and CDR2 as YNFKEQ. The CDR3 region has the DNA TGTGCCAGCAGCCAAGGGAGGGACAGGGGGCACCAAGAGACCCAGTACTTC. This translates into CASSQGRDRGHQETQYF.

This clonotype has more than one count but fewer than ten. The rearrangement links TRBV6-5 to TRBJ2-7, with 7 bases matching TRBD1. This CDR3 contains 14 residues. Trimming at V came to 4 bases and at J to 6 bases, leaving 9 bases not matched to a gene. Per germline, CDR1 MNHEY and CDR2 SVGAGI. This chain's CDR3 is CASSLTGTDREQYF. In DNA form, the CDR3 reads TGTGCCAGCAGTTTGACAGGGACGGATCGCGAGCAGTACTTC.

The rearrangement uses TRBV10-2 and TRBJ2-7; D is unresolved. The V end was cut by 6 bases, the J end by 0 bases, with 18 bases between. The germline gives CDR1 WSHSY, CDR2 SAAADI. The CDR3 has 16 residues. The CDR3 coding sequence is TGCGCCAGCAGAGGTTACAGCGTCCCAAGCTCCTACGAGCAGTACTTC. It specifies CASRGYSVPSSYEQYF.

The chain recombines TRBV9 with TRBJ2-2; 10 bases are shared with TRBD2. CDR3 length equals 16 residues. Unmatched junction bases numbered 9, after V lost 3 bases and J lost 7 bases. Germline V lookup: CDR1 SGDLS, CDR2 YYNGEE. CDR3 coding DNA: TGTGCCAGCAGCGGGGGGGGACTAGCGTATGGCGGGGAGCTGTTTTTT. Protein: CASSGGGLAYGGELFF. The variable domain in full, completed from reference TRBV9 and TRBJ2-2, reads DSGVTQTPKHLITATGQRVTLRCSPRSGDLSVYWYQQSLDQGLQFLIQYYNGEERAKGNILERFSAQQFPDLHSELNLSSLELGDSALYFCASSGGGLAYGGELFFGEGSRLTVL.

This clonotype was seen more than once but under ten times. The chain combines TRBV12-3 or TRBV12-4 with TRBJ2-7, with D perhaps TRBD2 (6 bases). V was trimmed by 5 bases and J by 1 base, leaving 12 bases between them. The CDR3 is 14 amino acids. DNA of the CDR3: TGTGCCAGCAGTAGACTAGAAGGGTCCTACGAGCAGTACTTC. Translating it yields CASSRLEGSYEQYF.

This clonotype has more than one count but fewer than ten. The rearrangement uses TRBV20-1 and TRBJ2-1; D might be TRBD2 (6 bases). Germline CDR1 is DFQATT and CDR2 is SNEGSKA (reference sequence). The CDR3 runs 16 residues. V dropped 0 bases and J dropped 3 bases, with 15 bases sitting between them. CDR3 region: CSARDALGGNYNEQFF. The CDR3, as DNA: TGCAGTGCTAGAGATGCCTTGGGCGGGAACTACAATGAGCAGTTCTTC.

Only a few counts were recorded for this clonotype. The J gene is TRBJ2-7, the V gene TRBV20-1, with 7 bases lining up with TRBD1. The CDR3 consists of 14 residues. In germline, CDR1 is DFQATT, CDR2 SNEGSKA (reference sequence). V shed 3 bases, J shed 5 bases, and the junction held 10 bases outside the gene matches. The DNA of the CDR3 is TGCAGTGCTAGTTCCTACAGGGACAGCAACGAGCAGTACTTC. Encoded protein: CSASSYRDSNEQYF.

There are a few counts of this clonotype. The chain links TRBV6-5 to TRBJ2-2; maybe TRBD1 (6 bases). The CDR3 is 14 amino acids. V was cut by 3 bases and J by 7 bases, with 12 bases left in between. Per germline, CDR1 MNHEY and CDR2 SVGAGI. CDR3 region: CASSYLSGVGELFF. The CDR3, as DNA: TGTGCCAGCAGTTATTTATCAGGGGTCGGGGAGCTGTTTTTT.

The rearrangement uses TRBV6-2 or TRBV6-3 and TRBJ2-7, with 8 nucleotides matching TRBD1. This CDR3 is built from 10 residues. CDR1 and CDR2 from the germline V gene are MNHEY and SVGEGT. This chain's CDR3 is CQGAPYEQYF. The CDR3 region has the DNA TGTCAGGGGGCCCCCTACGAGCAGTACTTC.

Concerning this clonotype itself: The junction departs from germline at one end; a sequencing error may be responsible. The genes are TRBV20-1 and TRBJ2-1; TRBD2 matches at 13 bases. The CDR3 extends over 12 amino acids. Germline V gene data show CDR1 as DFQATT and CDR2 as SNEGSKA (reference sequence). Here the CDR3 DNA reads TGCAGTGCTGAGGGGGGACTAGCGGGACTCCGATTC. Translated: CSAEGGLAGLRF.

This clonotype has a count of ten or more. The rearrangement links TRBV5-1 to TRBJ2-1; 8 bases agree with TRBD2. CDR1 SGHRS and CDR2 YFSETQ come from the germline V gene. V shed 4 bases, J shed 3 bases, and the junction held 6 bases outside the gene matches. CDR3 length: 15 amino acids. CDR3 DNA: TGCGCCAGCAGCCCAGCGGGGGCTCTCTACAATGAGCAGTTCTTC. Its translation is CASSPAGALYNEQFF.

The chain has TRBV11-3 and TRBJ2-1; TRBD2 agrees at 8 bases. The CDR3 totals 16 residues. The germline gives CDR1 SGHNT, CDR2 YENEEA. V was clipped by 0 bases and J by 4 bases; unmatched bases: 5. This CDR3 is CASSLDSAGGYNEQFF. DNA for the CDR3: TGTGCCAGCAGCTTAGATTCGGCGGGGGGTTACAATGAGCAGTTCTTC.

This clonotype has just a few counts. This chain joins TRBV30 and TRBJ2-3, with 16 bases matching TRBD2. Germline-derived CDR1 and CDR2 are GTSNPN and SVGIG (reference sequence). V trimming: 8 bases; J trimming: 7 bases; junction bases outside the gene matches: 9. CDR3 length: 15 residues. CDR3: CALGLAGGPGNTQYF. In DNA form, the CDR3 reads TGTGCCCTGGGACTAGCGGGAGGGCCGGGAAATACGCAGTATTTT.

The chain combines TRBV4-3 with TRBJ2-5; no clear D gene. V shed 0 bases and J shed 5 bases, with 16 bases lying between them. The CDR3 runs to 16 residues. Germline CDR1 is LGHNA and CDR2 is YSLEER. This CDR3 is CASSQEYGGGRETQYF. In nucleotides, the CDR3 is TGCGCCAGCAGCCAAGAGTACGGCGGTGGTCGGGAGACCCAGTACTTC.

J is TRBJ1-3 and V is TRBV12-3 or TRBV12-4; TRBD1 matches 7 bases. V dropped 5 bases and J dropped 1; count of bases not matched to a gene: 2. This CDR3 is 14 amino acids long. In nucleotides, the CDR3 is TGTGCCAGCAGTAACAGGGGATCTGGAAACACCATATATTTT. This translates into CASSNRGSGNTIYF.